One sample yielded the 16 T cell receptor beta chains listed below, sequenced in a study of cytomegalovirus exposure and HLA in healthy donors. Use of 60 Vbeta and 13 Jbeta primers characterized the PCR. The data were produced by immunoSEQ multiplex PCR, yet TCRdb's version contains in-frame clones alone and is incomplete. The table shows 150,000 to 200,000 clones, with approximately 90% occurring only once. The material sequenced was PBMCs. Receptors were obtained from a woman in her twenties or thirties in good health and CMV-seronegative.

This clone was seen a single time. The junction departs from the called germline gene at one end, perhaps through a read error. V usage is TRBV28 and J usage is TRBJ1-3; a weak D match, TRBD1 (5 bases). There are 15 residues in the CDR3. Germline CDR1 MDHEN, CDR2 SYDVKM. This chain's CDR3 is CASRPGRRRGSTIYF. CDR3 nucleotide sequence: TGTGCCAGCAGGCCGGGCAGGAGGAGGGGAAGCACCATATATTTT.

V gene TRBV18 combines with J gene TRBJ2-7; the match to TRBD2 covers 8 bases. This CDR3 contains 16 residues. Germline CDR1 KGHSH, CDR2 LQKENI. Unmatched junction bases numbered 8, after V lost 2 bases and J lost 2 bases. The CDR3 region has the DNA TGTGCCAGCTCACCAAAAGTAATTAGCGGGACCTACGAGCAGTACTTC. The encoded protein is CASSPKVISGTYEQYF.

The CDR3: CASSYIAASYNEQFF. The CDR3 nucleotides are TGTGCCAGCAGTTACATAGCGGCTTCCTACAATGAGCAGTTCTTC. The rearrangement uses TRBV6-5 and TRBJ2-1, with TRBD2 as a possible D gene (6 bases). This CDR3 spans 15 amino acids. CDR1 is MNHEY, CDR2 SVGAGI, per germline. V lost 2 bases and J lost 1, with 9 bases in between.

The CDR3 loop reads CASSPGGTRVDTQYF. The CDR3 nucleotides are TGTGCCAGCAGCCCAGGGGGGACTAGGGTGGATACGCAGTATTTT. The chain recombines TRBV7-2 with TRBJ2-3; D is possibly TRBD2 (8 bases). Germline CDR1 and CDR2: SGHTA and FQGNSA. Trimming removed 5 bases at V and 6 bases at J, with 18 bases between. The CDR3 consists of 15 residues.

The chain uses TRBV2 and TRBJ1-3, with 7 bases aligning to TRBD1. The CDR3 totals 14 residues. The ends lost 5 bases at V and 7 bases at J; junction bases unmatched: 8. Germline values: CDR1 SNHLY, CDR2 FYNNEI. The CDR3 region is CASSYSGTDNTIYF. The CDR3 DNA follows: TGTGCCAGCAGTTACTCCGGGACAGACAACACCATATATTTT.

The chain carries TRBV15 and TRBJ1-6; D gene ambiguous. CDR1 LNHNV and CDR2 YYDKDF come from the germline V gene (reference sequence). Trimming left V 0 bases short and J 7 bases short, with 7 bases between. CDR3 size: 14 residues. CDR3 in amino acids: CATSRDWRNSPLHF. DNA for the CDR3: TGTGCCACCAGCAGAGATTGGAGAAATTCACCCCTCCACTTT.

The V gene is TRBV11-2, the J gene TRBJ2-1; TRBD2 agrees at 8 bases. The germline V gene has CDR1 SGHAT and CDR2 FQNNGV. V trimming: 0 bases; J trimming: 10 bases; junction bases outside the gene matches: 11. The CDR3 loop spans 16 amino acids. This CDR3 reads CASSLDEGSGRGEQFF. For the CDR3, the DNA is TGTGCCAGCAGCTTAGATGAAGGGAGCGGGAGAGGAGAGCAGTTCTTC. The complete variable domain, with remaining parts taken from reference TRBV11-2 and TRBJ2-1, reads EAGVAQSPRYKIIEKRQSVAFWCNPISGHATLYWYQQILGQGPKLLIQFQNNGVVDDSQLPKDRFSAERLKGVDSTLKIQPAKLEDSAVYLCASSLDEGSGRGEQFFGPGTRLTVL.

Comments on this clone: Different DNA sequences within this sample yield the same CDR3. The chain recombines TRBV9 with TRBJ2-3, with 10 bases fitting TRBD2. Germline V lookup: CDR1 SGDLS, CDR2 YYNGEE. CDR3 size: 16 residues. Trimming removed 0 bases from V and 5 bases from J; junction bases left unmatched: 6. Written as DNA, the CDR3 is TGTGCCAGCAGCGTAGGGCTAGCGGGAGTTGAAGATACGCAGTATTTT. This translates into CASSVGLAGVEDTQYF.

The rearrangement uses TRBV6-6 and TRBJ2-5; 7 bases are a match to TRBD1. J lost 2 bases, V lost 6 bases, and 9 bases had no gene match. CDR3 length equals 15 residues. Per germline, CDR1 MNHNY and CDR2 SVGAGI (reference sequence). The DNA of the CDR3 is TGTGCCAGCAGCCCTATAAAGGGGGCTCAAGAGACCCAGTACTTC. Protein: CASSPIKGAQETQYF.

V and J are TRBV11-3 and TRBJ2-2; 8 bases map to TRBD1. The V segment lost 0 bases and the J segment 1 base; nucleotides outside the gene matches: 1. This CDR3 contains 16 residues. CDR1 SGHNT and CDR2 YENEEA come from the germline V gene. The CDR3 spells CASSLEDRVNTGELFF. In DNA form, the CDR3 reads TGTGCCAGCAGCTTAGAGGACAGGGTGAACACCGGGGAGCTGTTTTTT.

This clone showed up just once. V gene TRBV7-9 combines with J gene TRBJ1-1; D not resolved. In germline, CDR1 is SEHNR, CDR2 FQNEAQ (reference sequence). The V end was cut by 1 base, the J end by 11 bases, with 11 bases between. CDR3 length equals 12 residues. The CDR3 DNA reads TGTGCCAGCAGCTTAGGCAGCCCGGGGGCTTTCTTT. As protein: CASSLGSPGAFF.

V gene TRBV5-4 combines with J gene TRBJ2-3; 14 bases fit TRBD2. The junction had 8 bases not matched to a gene; V was cut back by 4 bases and J by 4 bases. The CDR3 runs 17 residues. Germline V gives CDR1 SGHNT, CDR2 YYREEE (reference sequence). CDR3 residues: CASSIGTSGSVADTQYF. CDR3 coding DNA: TGTGCCAGCAGCATCGGGACTAGCGGGAGTGTCGCAGATACGCAGTATTTT.

The chain carries TRBV7-6 and TRBJ2-1, with 8 bases matching TRBD2. J was trimmed by 0 bases and V by 5 bases; bases with no gene match: 15. The CDR3 spans 19 residues. The germline gives CDR1 SGHVS, CDR2 FNYEAQ. In DNA form, the CDR3 reads TGTGCCAGCAGCCCCCGACCGGCGGGTAGCGGGGTCTCCTACAATGAGCAGTTCTTC. Amino acid sequence: CASSPRPAGSGVSYNEQFF.

The CDR3 sequence: CAWSVRRSSGEAFF. In DNA, the CDR3 is TGTGCCTGGAGTGTAAGGAGATCGAGCGGGGAAGCTTTCTTT. The chain employs TRBV30 and TRBJ1-1; D not certain. Between the trimmed V and J ends, which lost 0 bases and 8 bases, there was a span of 16 bases. This CDR3 is 14 amino acids long. CDR1 is GTSNPN, CDR2 SVGIG, per germline (reference sequence).

The chain combines TRBV5-6 with TRBJ1-5; 10 nucleotides match TRBD1. The length of the CDR3 is 15 residues. The V and J ends lost 4 bases and 6 bases, in that order; junction bases with no gene match: 7. CDR1 and CDR2 from the germline V gene are SGHDT and YYEEEE. The CDR3 is CASSEAGTGVQPQHF. In DNA form, the CDR3 reads TGTGCCAGCAGCGAAGCAGGGACAGGGGTTCAGCCCCAGCATTTT.

The chain has TRBV7-6 and TRBJ2-2; TRBD2 is a possible D gene (6 bases). V was trimmed by 5 bases and J by 7 bases, leaving 8 bases between them. The CDR3 spans 12 residues. Germline V gene data show CDR1 as SGHVS and CDR2 as FNYEAQ. The CDR3, as DNA: TGTGCCAGCAGCCAGCGGGTCGGGGAGCTGTTTTTT. Its protein product is CASSQRVGELFF.